The 29 T cell receptor beta chains below all came from one sample that was sequenced in a study of neurological immune-mediated disorders. Each CDR3 protein gets one entry after TCRdb re-called the 5' RACE reads with MiXCR. The repertoire consists of about 62,000 distinct CDR3 sequences, with roughly 3.5% occurring once and the leading ten covering roughly 2.2%. The sample was PBMCs. The receptors were gathered from a woman aged 50 to 65 with multiple sclerosis.

This clonotype was seen ten or more times. J is TRBJ1-6 and V is TRBV6-2 or TRBV6-3, with a possible D match to TRBD1 (6 bases). The CDR3 length is 19 residues. CDR1 is MNHEY and CDR2 is SVGEGT in the germline V gene. Between the trimmed V and J ends, which lost 2 bases and 7 bases, there was a span of 24 bases. The CDR3 sequence is CASSYPRTRQDVGNSPLHF. DNA for the CDR3: TGTGCCAGCAGTTACCCCCGAACCCGACAGGACGTCGGCAATTCACCCCTCCACTTT.

This clonotype was observed many times. J is TRBJ2-2 and V is TRBV20-1, with TRBD2 matching 7 bases. With 3 bases clipped from V and 13 bases from J, the junction kept 14 bases outside the gene matches. This CDR3 has 14 amino acids. Germline CDR1 is DFQATT and CDR2 is SNEGSKA (reference sequence). In DNA, the CDR3 is TGCAGTGCTAGTGTCCGGGAGGTTGGAAGAGGGCTGTTTTTT. Translation: CSASVREVGRGLFF.

In its sample, this clonotype was seen many times. This sequence joins TRBV20-1 and TRBJ2-1; TRBD2 matches at 10 bases. Germline V CDR1 and CDR2: DFQATT, SNEGSKA (reference sequence). CDR3 length equals 14 residues. J was trimmed by 7 bases and V by 5 bases; bases with no gene match: 8. In nucleotides, the CDR3 is TGCAGTGCTGAAACTAGCGGGACCTCGAATGAGCAGTTCTTC. It is translated as CSAETSGTSNEQFF.

This clonotype was counted at least ten times. J is TRBJ1-4 and V is TRBV25-1; D is uncertain. Germline CDR1 reads MGHDK; CDR2 reads SYGVNS. This CDR3 comprises 16 residues. Trimming shortened V by 3 bases and J by 7 bases, and 18 bases separated the two germline ends. In DNA form, the CDR3 reads TGTGCCAGCAGTGATCCTACGACAACTCTTGGTGAAAAACTGTTTTTT. Its protein is CASSDPTTTLGEKLFF.

This clonotype showed up many times. The rearrangement joins TRBV14 to TRBJ2-3; D not certain. Germline V gene sequence: CDR1 SGHDN, CDR2 FVKESK. V was clipped by 0 bases and J by 0 bases, with 1 base between them. The CDR3 length is 13 residues. For the CDR3, the DNA is TGTGCCAGCAGCCAAGAAAGCACAGATACGCAGTATTTT. It encodes CASSQESTDTQYF.

This chain links TRBV12-3 or TRBV12-4 with TRBJ2-1; the D gene is possibly TRBD2 (7 bases). CDR3 length: 14 residues. With 3 bases removed from V and 8 bases from J, the gap between germline ends came to 14 bases. In nucleotides, the CDR3 is TGTGCCAGCAGTTTCGTGGGAGGGGGGGATGAGCAGTTCTTC. The encoded protein is CASSFVGGGDEQFF.

The sample holds many counts of this clonotype. The J gene is TRBJ2-1, the V gene TRBV5-1; 8 bases line up with TRBD2. The V gene end was trimmed by 2 bases and the J gene end by 1 base; junction bases not matched to a gene: 5. The CDR3 spans 16 residues. The germline gives CDR1 SGHRS, CDR2 YFSETQ. This CDR3 reads CASSFSGSGSYNEQFF. The CDR3 coding sequence is TGCGCCAGCAGCTTCAGCGGGAGTGGGTCCTACAATGAGCAGTTCTTC.

In this sample, this clonotype turned up many times. V usage is TRBV7-2 and J usage is TRBJ2-7; 11 nucleotides align to TRBD2. Losses at the gene ends were 5 bases for V and 5 bases for J; bases not matched to a gene: 5. CDR1 and CDR2 from the germline V gene are SGHTA and FQGNSA. The CDR3 length is 14 residues. In nucleotides, the CDR3 is TGTGCCAGCAGCCTTAGCGGGAGGGCAAACGAGCAGTACTTC. Amino acids: CASSLSGRANEQYF.

This clonotype occurred many times. This chain uses TRBV5-1 with TRBJ2-2; TRBD1 aligns across 7 bases. The CDR3 length is 15 residues. Trimming removed 6 bases from V and 3 bases from J; junction bases left unmatched: 8. CDR1 is SGHRS and CDR2 is YFSETQ in the germline V gene. The CDR3, as DNA: TGCGCCAGCAAGTTTGGACAGGTCGACACCGGGGAGCTGTTTTTT. Protein: CASKFGQVDTGELFF.

The rearrangement links TRBV6-6 to TRBJ2-1; D possibly corresponds to TRBD1 (5 bases). V was shortened by 5 bases and J by 0 bases, with 5 bases between the two germline ends. Germline V gene lookup returns CDR1 MNHNY and CDR2 SVGAGI (reference sequence). The CDR3 has 13 residues. CDR3 region: CASSTGSYNEQFF. The CDR3 coding sequence is TGTGCCAGCAGTACAGGCTCCTACAATGAGCAGTTCTTC.

The J gene is TRBJ1-1, the V gene TRBV19; D ambiguous. Germline loops: CDR1 LNHDA, CDR2 SQIVND (reference sequence). The CDR3 extends over 14 amino acids. V shed 3 bases and J shed 4 bases, with 12 bases lying between them. Written as DNA, the CDR3 is TGTGCCAGTAGTATCGTTCTGGGTAGCACTGAAGCTTTCTTT. Protein: CASSIVLGSTEAFF. Using reference TRBV19 and TRBJ1-1 for the parts outside the CDR3, the full variable domain is DGGITQSPKYLFRKEGQNVTLSCEQNLNHDAMYWYRQDPGQGLRLIYYSQIVNDFQKGDIAEGYSVSREKKESFPLTVTSAQKNPTAFYLCASSIVLGSTEAFFGQGTRLTVV.

This clonotype was observed at least ten times. V is TRBV7-2 and J is TRBJ1-1; D perhaps matches TRBD1 (5 bases). V lost 2 bases and J 3 bases, leaving 7 bases between the germline ends. The V gene's germline CDR1 is SGHTA and CDR2 FQGNSA. The CDR3 is 13 amino acids. DNA for the CDR3: TGTGCCAGCAGCTTAATGGGACACACTGAAGCTTTCTTT. Protein: CASSLMGHTEAFF.

The table lists this clonotype with a few counts. V gene TRBV21-1 combines with J gene TRBJ1-6. TRBV21-1 is recorded as a pseudogene. The CDR3 is 17 amino acids. CDR3 in DNA: TGTGCCAGCAGCAAAGTCCTCAGGCCCGACGTGAATTCACCCCTCAACTTT. This codes for CASSKVLRPDVNSPLNF.

This clonotype was recorded many times. V and J are TRBV11-2 and TRBJ2-1; the D gene is possibly TRBD2 (5 bases). This CDR3 spans 13 amino acids. Trimming shortened V by 8 bases and J by 2 bases, and 10 bases separated the two germline ends. Germline V gives CDR1 SGHAT, CDR2 FQNNGV. CDR3 nucleotide sequence: TGTGCCAGCGCAGGAGGCACCTACAATGAGCAGTTCTTC. This gives the protein CASAGGTYNEQFF. The full variable domain, in which reference TRBV11-2 and TRBJ2-1 provide the parts outside the CDR3, is EAGVAQSPRYKIIEKRQSVAFWCNPISGHATLYWYQQILGQGPKLLIQFQNNGVVDDSQLPKDRFSAERLKGVDSTLKIQPAKLEDSAVYLCASAGGTYNEQFFGPGTRLTVL.

This clonotype was counted only a few times. The rearrangement joins TRBV25-1 to TRBJ1-2, with D maybe TRBD1 (5 bases). Germline lookup yields CDR1 MGHDK and CDR2 SYGVNS. V was cut by 0 bases and J by 8 bases, with 10 bases left in between. This CDR3 has 13 residues. The CDR3 here is CASSEYRGAGYTF. The CDR3 DNA follows: TGTGCCAGCAGTGAATACCGAGGGGCCGGCTACACCTTC.

This clonotype was seen many times. The chain uses TRBV6-5 and TRBJ1-1; 8 bases are shared with TRBD1. The CDR3 spans 14 residues. Trimming removed 0 bases from V and 8 bases from J; junction bases left unmatched: 5. CDR1 MNHEY and CDR2 SVGAGI come from the germline V gene. The CDR3 DNA reads as TGTGCCAGCAGTTACTCGAGCAGGGGGCGGGAAGCTTTCTTT. Amino acid sequence: CASSYSSRGREAFF.

This clonotype was counted many times. The V call is TRBV11-3, the J call TRBJ2-1; 7 bases fit TRBD2. V lost 1 base and J lost 0; bases outside the gene matches: 0. This CDR3 comprises 15 residues. Germline CDR1 is SGHNT and CDR2 is YENEEA. CDR3 bases: TGTGCCAGCAGCTTAGGCGGGAGCTCCTACAATGAGCAGTTCTTC. This gives the protein CASSLGGSSYNEQFF.

This clonotype was counted a few times. The chain joins TRBV20-1 to TRBJ2-1, with 12 bases matching TRBD2. Germline V CDR1 and CDR2: DFQATT, SNEGSKA (reference sequence). CDR3 length equals 17 residues. Trimming took 4 bases from V and 1 from J; bases not matched to a gene: 8. DNA of the CDR3: TGCAGTGCTAAAGGACTAGCGGGACCTCCGTCCTACAATGAGCAGTTCTTC. Its translation is CSAKGLAGPPSYNEQFF.

This clonotype was recorded many times. CDR3 region: CASSYSSAYNEQFF. In DNA form, the CDR3 reads TGTGCCAGCAGTTACTCTTCAGCTTACAATGAGCAGTTCTTC. The chain links TRBV6-5 to TRBJ2-1; no clear D. Germline V gene lookup returns CDR1 MNHEY and CDR2 SVGAGI. The CDR3 length is 14 residues. The V end was cut by 0 bases, the J end by 4 bases, with 7 bases between.

This clonotype was seen many times. The chain combines TRBV3-1 with TRBJ2-4, with 10 bases that match TRBD1. This CDR3 comprises 18 residues. V gave up 1 base and J gave up 3 bases; unmatched junction bases: 9. CDR1 and CDR2 from the germline V gene are LGHDT and YNNKEL (reference sequence). This chain's CDR3 is CASSQGDRGSGDKNIQYF. The CDR3, as DNA: TGTGCCAGCAGCCAAGGGGACAGGGGATCCGGGGACAAAAACATTCAGTACTTC.

This clonotype appeared many times. The J gene is TRBJ1-2, the V gene TRBV7-2; perhaps TRBD1 as D (5 bases). Germline CDR1 and CDR2: SGHTA and FQGNSA. The CDR3 sequence is 13 residues long. The V end was cut by 1 base, the J end by 5 bases, with 8 bases between. The DNA of the CDR3 is TGTGCCAGCAGCTTAGGCCAGGGATATGGCTACACCTTC. This codes for CASSLGQGYGYTF.

In its sample, this clonotype was seen many times. The chain employs TRBV29-1 and TRBJ2-7, with D unclear. Per the germline V gene, CDR1 is SQVTM and CDR2 is ANQGSEA. Trimming removed 0 bases at V and 3 bases at J, with 12 bases between. There are 14 residues in the CDR3. The CDR3 here is CSVEDASGLYEQYF. Here the CDR3 DNA reads TGCAGCGTTGAAGATGCGTCTGGGCTCTACGAGCAGTACTTC.

This clonotype showed up many times. This chain joins TRBV20-1 and TRBJ2-3, with 8 bases matching TRBD2. Per germline, CDR1 DFQATT and CDR2 SNEGSKA (reference sequence). V gave up 0 bases and J gave up 2 bases; unmatched junction bases: 4. The CDR3 extends over 15 amino acids. CDR3 amino acids: CSAREIAGNTDTQYF. CDR3 bases: TGCAGTGCTAGAGAAATAGCGGGAAACACAGATACGCAGTATTTT.

This clonotype appeared many times. The chain is built from TRBV20-1 and TRBJ2-2; 7 nucleotides line up with TRBD2. The CDR3 is made up of 14 amino acids. Per germline, CDR1 DFQATT and CDR2 SNEGSKA (reference sequence). J gave up 6 bases and V 6 bases, and 10 bases lay outside the gene matches. CDR3 sequence reads: CSAPGGGPSGELFF. DNA of the CDR3: TGCAGTGCCCCTGGGGGAGGGCCGTCCGGGGAGCTGTTTTTT.

At least ten counts were recorded for this clonotype. The rearrangement joins TRBV7-2 to TRBJ2-5; no firm D call. Germline CDR1 is SGHTA and CDR2 is FQGNSA. V was trimmed by 3 bases and J by 1 base, leaving 6 bases between them. The CDR3 has 13 amino acids. Written as DNA, the CDR3 is TGTGCCAGCAGCTTGTCAGCCCAAGAGACCCAGTACTTC. Encoded protein: CASSLSAQETQYF.

This clonotype was observed a handful of times. A much larger clone differs from this one at a single base, so this may be a read error. The chain couples TRBV20-1 to TRBJ2-1, with 8 nucleotides matching TRBD2. Germline V gives CDR1 DFQATT, CDR2 SNEGSKA (reference sequence). Germline trimming cut 3 bases from V and 9 bases from J; bases unmatched to any gene: 16. The CDR3 totals 16 residues. The CDR3 sequence: CSARPAGTRGIGEQFF. CDR3 coding DNA: TGCAGTGCTAGGCCGGCCGGGACTAGAGGGATAGGTGAGCAGTTCTTC.

This clonotype has a count of ten or more. The rearrangement joins TRBV29-1 to TRBJ2-7; D is undetermined. Deletions cut 5 bases from V and 5 bases from J, with 19 bases between. Germline V gene sequence: CDR1 SQVTM, CDR2 ANQGSEA. This CDR3 contains 14 residues. In nucleotides, the CDR3 is TGCAGCGTTCAACCTACTGGTGGTGGGAACGAGCAGTACTTC. This sequence encodes CSVQPTGGGNEQYF.

This clonotype has a count of ten or more. The V call is TRBV7-9, the J call TRBJ1-1, with D possibly matching TRBD1 (6 bases). CDR1 is SEHNR, CDR2 FQNEAQ, per germline (reference sequence). The CDR3 totals 13 residues. The V gene lost 1 base and the J gene lost 7 bases, with 10 bases spanning the gap. CDR3 region: CASSLVADSEAFF. For the CDR3, the DNA is TGTGCCAGCAGCTTAGTGGCGGACAGTGAAGCTTTCTTT.

This clonotype has ten or more counts. The genes are TRBV24-1 and TRBJ1-2; D remains ambiguous. Germline CDR1 reads KGHDR; CDR2 reads SFDVKD. This CDR3 comprises 12 residues. V dropped 4 bases and J dropped 4 bases, with 6 bases sitting between them. CDR3 amino acids: CATSEGGYGYTF. CDR3 sequence (DNA): TGTGCCACCAGTGAGGGCGGCTATGGCTACACCTTC.